This T cell receptor beta chain originates from a study of shared T cell receptors in the human thymus. V was clipped by 3 bases and J by 10 bases; unmatched bases: 12. The CDR3 loop spans 18 amino acids. The germline gives CDR1 LNHNV, CDR2 YYDKDF (reference sequence). Here immunoSEQ multiplex PCR was the method, and the copy in TCRdb shows in-frame clones only, minus some. The sample consists of fewer than 700,000 clones, roughly 90% of them appearing once. This sample was shared with a second study, whose subject was human thymus T cells. As that report states: Corrective surgery for congenital heart defects was being performed on the healthy Finnish infants who were the donors. Thymus specimens were resections from corrective heart surgery. Gene usage (both V and J) appeared biased in thymic and blood repertoires. Related research examined unrelated individuals and reported that their thymic repertoires overlapped highly.

The V and J genes are TRBV15 and TRBJ2-1; TRBD2 matches at 16 bases. The receptor was isolated from a boy less than two years old with a congenital heart defect. Sequenced material: thymocytes. Written as DNA, the CDR3 is TGTGCCACCAGCAGCGCCGGGACTAGCGGGAGGGGAACCGGGGAGCAGTTCTTC. This codes for CATSSAGTSGRGTGEQFF.